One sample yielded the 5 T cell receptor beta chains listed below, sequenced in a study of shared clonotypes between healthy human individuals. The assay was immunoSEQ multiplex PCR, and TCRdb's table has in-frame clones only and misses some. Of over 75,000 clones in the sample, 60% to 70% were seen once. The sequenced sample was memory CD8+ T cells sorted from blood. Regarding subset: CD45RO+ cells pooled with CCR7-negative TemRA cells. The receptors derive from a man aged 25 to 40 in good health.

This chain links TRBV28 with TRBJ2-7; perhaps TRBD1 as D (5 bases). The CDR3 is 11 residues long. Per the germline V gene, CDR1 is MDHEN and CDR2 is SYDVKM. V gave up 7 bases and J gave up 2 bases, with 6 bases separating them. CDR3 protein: CASTGTYEQYF. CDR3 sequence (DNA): TGTGCCAGCACAGGGACCTACGAGCAGTACTTC.

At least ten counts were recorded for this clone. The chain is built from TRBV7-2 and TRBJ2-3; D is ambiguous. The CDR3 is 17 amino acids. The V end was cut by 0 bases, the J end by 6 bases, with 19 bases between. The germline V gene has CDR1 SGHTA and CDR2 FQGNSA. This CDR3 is CASSLATPLLPPDTQYF. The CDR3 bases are TGTGCCAGCAGCTTAGCAACCCCTCTCCTCCCTCCGGATACGCAGTATTTT.

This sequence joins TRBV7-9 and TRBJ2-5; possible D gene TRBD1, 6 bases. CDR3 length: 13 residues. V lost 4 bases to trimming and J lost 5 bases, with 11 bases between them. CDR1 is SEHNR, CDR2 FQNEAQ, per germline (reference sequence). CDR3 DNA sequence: TGTGCCAGCAGCTGGGGGCTCGGGGAGACCCAGTACTTC. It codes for CASSWGLGETQYF.

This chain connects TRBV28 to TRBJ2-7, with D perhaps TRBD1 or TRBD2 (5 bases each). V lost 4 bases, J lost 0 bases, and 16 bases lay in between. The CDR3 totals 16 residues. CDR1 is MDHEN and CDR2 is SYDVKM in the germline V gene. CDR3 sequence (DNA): TGTGCCAGCAGTTCAACCGGGACGGTAACCTCCTACGAGCAGTACTTC. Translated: CASSSTGTVTSYEQYF.

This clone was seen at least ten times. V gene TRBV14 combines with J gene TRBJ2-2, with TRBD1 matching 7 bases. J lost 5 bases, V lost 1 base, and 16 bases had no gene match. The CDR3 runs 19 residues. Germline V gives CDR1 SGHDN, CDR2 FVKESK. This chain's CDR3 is CASSQGTGLRPLPTGELFF. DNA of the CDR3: TGTGCCAGCAGCCAAGGGACAGGTCTTAGGCCACTGCCTACCGGGGAGCTGTTTTTT. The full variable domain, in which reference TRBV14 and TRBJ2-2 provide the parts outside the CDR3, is EAGVTQFPSHSVIEKGQTVTLRCDPISGHDNLYWYRRVMGKEIKFLLHFVKESKQDESGMPNNRFLAERTGGTYSTLKVQPAELEDSGVYFCASSQGTGLRPLPTGELFFGEGSRLTVL.